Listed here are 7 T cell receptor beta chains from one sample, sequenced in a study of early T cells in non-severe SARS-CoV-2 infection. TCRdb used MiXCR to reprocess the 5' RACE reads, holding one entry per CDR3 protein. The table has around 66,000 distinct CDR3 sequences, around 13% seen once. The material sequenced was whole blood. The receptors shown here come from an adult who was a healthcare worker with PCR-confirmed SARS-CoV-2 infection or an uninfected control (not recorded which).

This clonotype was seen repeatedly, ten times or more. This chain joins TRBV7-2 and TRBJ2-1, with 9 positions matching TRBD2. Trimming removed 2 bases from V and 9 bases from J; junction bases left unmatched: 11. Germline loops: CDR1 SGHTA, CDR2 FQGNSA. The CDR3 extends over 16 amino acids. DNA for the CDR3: TGTGCCAGCAGCTTACACCAATTAGAGCGGGAGGTTGAGCAGTTCTTC. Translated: CASSLHQLEREVEQFF.

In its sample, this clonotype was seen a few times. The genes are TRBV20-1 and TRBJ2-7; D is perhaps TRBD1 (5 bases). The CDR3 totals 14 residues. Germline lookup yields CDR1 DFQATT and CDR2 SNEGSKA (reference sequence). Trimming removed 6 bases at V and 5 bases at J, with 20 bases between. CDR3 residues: CSATVKGPIDEQYF. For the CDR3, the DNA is TGCAGTGCGACCGTTAAGGGGCCAATTGACGAGCAGTACTTC.

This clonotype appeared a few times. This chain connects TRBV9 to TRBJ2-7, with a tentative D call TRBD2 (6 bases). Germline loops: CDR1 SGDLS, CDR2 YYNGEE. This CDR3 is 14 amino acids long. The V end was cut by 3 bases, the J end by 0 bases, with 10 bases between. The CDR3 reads CASSGGLSSYEQYF. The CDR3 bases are TGTGCCAGCAGCGGGGGACTCAGCTCCTACGAGCAGTACTTC.

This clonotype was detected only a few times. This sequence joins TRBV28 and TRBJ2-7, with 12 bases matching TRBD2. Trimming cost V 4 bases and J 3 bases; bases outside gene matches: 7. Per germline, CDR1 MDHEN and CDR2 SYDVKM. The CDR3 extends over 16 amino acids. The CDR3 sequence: CASSSGLAGNHYEQYF. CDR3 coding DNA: TGTGCCAGCAGTTCAGGACTAGCGGGAAATCACTACGAGCAGTACTTC.

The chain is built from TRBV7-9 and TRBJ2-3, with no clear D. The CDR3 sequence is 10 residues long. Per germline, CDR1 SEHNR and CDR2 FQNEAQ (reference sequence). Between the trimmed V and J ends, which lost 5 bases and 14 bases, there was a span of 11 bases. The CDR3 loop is CASSGTVLYF. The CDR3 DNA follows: TGTGCCAGCAGCGGAACGGTACTGTATTTT.

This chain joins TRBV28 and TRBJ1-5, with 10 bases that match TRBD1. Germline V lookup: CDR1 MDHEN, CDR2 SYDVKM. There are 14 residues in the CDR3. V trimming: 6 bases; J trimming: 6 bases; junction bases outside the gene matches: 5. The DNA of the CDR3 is TGTGCCAGCAGCCGGACAGGGGGGACTCAGCCCCAGCATTTT. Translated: CASSRTGGTQPQHF.

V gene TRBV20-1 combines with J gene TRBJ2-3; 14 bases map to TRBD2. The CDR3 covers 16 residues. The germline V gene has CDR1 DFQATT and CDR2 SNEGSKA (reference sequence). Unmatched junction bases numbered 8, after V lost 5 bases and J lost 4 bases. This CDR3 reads CSALQGLAGVADTQYF. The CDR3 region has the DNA TGCAGTGCTTTACAGGGACTAGCGGGAGTAGCAGATACGCAGTATTTT.